The subject of this entry is one T cell receptor beta chain. TCRdb itself ran the RT-PCR reads through MiXCR, one entry per CDR3 protein. Found here are hundreds of thousands of distinct CDR3 sequences, approximately 14% of them singletons; the top ten hold 3.6%. The germline V gene has CDR1 LNHNV and CDR2 YYDKDF (reference sequence). J lost 0 bases, V lost 2 bases, and 7 bases had no gene match. This CDR3 has 17 amino acids. The sample consisted of memory CD4+ T cells from blood. The clonotype was recovered from a female donor in good health, serving as a healthy control. The J gene is TRBJ1-3, the V gene TRBV15; 7 bases match TRBD1. The chain's CDR3 is CATSRSGTVGSGNTIYF. The CDR3 bases are TGTGCCACCAGCAGATCCGGGACAGTCGGCTCTGGAAACACCATATATTTT.